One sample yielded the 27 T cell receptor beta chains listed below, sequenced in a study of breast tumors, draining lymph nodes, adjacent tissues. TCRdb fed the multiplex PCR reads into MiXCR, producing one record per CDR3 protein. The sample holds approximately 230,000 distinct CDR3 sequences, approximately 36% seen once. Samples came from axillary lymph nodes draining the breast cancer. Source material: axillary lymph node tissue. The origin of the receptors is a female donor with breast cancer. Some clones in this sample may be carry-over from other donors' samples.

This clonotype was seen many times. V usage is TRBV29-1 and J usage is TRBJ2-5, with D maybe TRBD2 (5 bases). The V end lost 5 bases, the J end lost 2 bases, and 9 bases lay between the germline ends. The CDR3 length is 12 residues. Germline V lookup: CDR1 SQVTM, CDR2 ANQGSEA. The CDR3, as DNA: TGCAGCGTTAGGAGGAATCAAGAGACCCAGTACTTC. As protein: CSVRRNQETQYF.

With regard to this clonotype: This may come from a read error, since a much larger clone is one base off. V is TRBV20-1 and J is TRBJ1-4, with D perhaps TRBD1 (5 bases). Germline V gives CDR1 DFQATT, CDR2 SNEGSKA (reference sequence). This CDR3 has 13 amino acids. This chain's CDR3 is CSASWGNNETLFF. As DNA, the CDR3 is TGCAGTGCTAGTTGGGGGAATAATGAAACACTGTTTTTT.

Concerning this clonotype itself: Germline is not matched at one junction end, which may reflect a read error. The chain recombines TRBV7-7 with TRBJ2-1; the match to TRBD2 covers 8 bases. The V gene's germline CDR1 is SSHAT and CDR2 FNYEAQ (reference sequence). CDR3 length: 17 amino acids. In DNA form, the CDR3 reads TGTGCTAGCAGCTTTCCCAGCGGGGGACTTTCCTACAATGAGCAGTTCTTC. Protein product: CASSFPSGGLSYNEQFF. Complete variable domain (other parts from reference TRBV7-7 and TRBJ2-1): GAGVSQSPRYKVTKRGQDVTLRCDPISSHATLYWYQQALGQGPEFLTYFNYEAQPDKSGLPSDRFSAERPEGSISTLTIQRTEQRDSAMYRCASSFPSGGLSYNEQFFGPGTRLTVL.

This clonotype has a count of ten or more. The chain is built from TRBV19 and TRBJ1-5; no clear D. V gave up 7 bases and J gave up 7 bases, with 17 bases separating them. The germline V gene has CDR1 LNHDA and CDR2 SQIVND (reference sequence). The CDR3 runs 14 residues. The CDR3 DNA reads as TGTGCCAGTATGCCGGGGTTTCGGGCCCAGCCCCAGCATTTT. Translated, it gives CASMPGFRAQPQHF. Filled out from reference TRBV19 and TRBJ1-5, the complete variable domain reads DGGITQSPKYLFRKEGQNVTLSCEQNLNHDAMYWYRQDPGQGLRLIYYSQIVNDFQKGDIAEGYSVSREKKESFPLTVTSAQKNPTAFYLCASMPGFRAQPQHFGDGTRLSIL.

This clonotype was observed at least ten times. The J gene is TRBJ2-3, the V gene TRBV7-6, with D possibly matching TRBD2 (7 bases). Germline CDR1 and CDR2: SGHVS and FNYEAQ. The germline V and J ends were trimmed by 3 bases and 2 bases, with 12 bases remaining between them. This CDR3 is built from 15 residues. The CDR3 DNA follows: TGTGCCAGCAGCTTTCCCGGGGGGCACACAGATACGCAGTATTTT. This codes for CASSFPGGHTDTQYF.

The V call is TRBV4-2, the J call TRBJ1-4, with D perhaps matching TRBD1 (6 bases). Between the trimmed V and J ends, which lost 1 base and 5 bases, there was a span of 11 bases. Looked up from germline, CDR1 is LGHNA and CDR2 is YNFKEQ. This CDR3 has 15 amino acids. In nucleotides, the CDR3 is TGTGCCAGCAGCCAAGGGCGGGGGCAAAATGAAAAACTGTTTTTT. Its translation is CASSQGRGQNEKLFF.

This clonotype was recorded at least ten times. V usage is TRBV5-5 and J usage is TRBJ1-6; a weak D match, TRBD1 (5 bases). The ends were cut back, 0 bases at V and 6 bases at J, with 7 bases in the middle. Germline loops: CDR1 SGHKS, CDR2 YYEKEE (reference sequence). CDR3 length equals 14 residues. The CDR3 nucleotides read TGTGCCAGCAGCTTGGGACAGTTTAATTCACCCCTCCACTTT. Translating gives CASSLGQFNSPLHF.

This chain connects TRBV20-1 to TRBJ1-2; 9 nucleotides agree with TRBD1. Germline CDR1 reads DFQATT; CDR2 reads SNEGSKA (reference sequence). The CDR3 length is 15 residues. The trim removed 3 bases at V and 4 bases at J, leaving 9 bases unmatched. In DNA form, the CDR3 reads TGCAGTGCTAGGTTCCGGACAGGGGAGGGCTATGGCTACACCTTC. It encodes CSARFRTGEGYGYTF.

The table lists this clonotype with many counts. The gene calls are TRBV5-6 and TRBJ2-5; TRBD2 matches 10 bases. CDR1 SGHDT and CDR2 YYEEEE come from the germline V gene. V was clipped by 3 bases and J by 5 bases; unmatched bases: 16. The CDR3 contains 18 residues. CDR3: CASSSSGGAWGRSETQYF. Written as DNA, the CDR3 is TGTGCCAGCAGCTCAAGCGGGGGGGCCTGGGGGAGATCGGAGACCCAGTACTTC.

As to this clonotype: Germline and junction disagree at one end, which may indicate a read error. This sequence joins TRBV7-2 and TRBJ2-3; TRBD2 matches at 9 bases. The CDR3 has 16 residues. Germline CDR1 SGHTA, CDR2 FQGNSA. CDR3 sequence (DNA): TGTGCCAGCAGTTTAGCAAGCGGGGGGTACACAGATACGCAGTATTTT. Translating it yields CASSLASGGYTDTQYF.

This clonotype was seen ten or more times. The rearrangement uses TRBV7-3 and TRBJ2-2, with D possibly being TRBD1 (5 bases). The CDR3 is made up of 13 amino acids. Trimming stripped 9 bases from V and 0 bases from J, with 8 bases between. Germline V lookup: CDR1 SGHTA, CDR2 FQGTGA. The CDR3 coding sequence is TGTGCCAGTACAGGAGCGAACACCGGGGAGCTGTTTTTT. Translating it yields CASTGANTGELFF. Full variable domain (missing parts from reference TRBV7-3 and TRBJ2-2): GAGVSQTPSNKVTEKGKYVELRCDPISGHTALYWYRQSLGQGPEFLIYFQGTGAADDSGLPNDRFFAVRPEGSVSTLKIQRTERGDSAVYLCASTGANTGELFFGEGSRLTVL.

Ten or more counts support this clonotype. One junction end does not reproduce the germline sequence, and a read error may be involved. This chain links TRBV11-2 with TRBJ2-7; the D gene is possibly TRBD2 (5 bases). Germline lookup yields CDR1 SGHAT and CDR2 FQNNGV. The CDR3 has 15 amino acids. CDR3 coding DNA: TGTGCCAGCAGTCGAGGACTCAGGAGCTCCTACGAGCAGTACTTT. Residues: CASSRGLRSSYEQYF.

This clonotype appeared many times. The CDR3 DNA is TGTGCCACCAGTGAAAGTCTAGCGGATACGCAGTATTTT. It translates to CATSESLADTQYF. The gene calls are TRBV24-1 and TRBJ2-3; D is perhaps TRBD2 (6 bases). The CDR3 contains 13 residues. Trimming stripped 4 bases from V and 6 bases from J, with 10 bases between. Germline V CDR1 and CDR2: KGHDR, SFDVKD.

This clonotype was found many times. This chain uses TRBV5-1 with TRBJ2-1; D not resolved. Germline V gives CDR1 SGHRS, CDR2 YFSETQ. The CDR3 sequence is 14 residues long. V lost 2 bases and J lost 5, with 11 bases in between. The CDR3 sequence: CASSFPKPNNEQFF. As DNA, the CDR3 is TGCGCCAGCAGCTTCCCAAAACCCAACAATGAGCAGTTCTTC.

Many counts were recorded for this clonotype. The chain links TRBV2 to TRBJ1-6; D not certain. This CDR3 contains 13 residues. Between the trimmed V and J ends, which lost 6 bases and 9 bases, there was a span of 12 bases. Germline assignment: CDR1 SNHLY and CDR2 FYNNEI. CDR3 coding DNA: TGTGCCAGCAGCCTCCCCAACAGTTCACCCCTCCACTTT. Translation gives CASSLPNSSPLHF.

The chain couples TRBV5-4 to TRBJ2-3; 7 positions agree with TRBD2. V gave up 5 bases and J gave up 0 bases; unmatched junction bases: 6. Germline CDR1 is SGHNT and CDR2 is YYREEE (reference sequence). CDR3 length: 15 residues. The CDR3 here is CASRGGGPSTDTQYF. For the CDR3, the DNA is TGTGCCAGCAGGGGGGGAGGGCCTAGCACAGATACGCAGTATTTT.

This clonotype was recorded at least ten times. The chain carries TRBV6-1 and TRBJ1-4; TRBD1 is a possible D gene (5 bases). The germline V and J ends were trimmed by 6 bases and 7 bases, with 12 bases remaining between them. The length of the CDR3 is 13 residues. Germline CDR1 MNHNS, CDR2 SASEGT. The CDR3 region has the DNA TGTGCCAGCAGGCGTCGTCAGGGTGAAAAACTGTTTTTT. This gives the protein CASRRRQGEKLFF.

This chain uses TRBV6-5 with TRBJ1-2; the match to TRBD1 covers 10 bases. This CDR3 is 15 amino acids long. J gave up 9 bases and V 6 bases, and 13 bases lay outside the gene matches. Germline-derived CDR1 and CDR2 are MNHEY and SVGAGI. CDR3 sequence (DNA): TGTGCCAGCAGGCCTCTCGGGACAGGGGCATCGAGCTACACCTTC. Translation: CASRPLGTGASSYTF.

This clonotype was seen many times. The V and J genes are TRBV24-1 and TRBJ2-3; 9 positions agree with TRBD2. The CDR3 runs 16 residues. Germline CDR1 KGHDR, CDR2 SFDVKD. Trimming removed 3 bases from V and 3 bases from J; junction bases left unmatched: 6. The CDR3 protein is CATSDQEAGGTDTQYF. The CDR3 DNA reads TGTGCCACCAGTGATCAAGAAGCGGGGGGAACAGATACGCAGTATTTT.

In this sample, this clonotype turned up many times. The CDR3 nucleotides are TGTGCCAGCTCACCACCTGGCCCCGGGGTCAATGAGCAGTTCTTC. This translates into CASSPPGPGVNEQFF. V usage is TRBV18 and J usage is TRBJ2-1, with D possibly matching TRBD2 (5 bases). V lost 0 bases and J 6 bases, leaving 12 bases between the germline ends. CDR3 length equals 15 residues. Looked up from germline, CDR1 is KGHSH and CDR2 is LQKENI.

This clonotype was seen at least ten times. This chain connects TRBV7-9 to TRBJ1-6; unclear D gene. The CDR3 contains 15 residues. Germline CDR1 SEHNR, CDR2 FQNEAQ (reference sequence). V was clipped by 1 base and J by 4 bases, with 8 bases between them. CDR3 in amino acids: CASSLVGSYNSPLHF. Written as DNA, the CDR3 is TGTGCCAGCAGCTTAGTTGGGTCGTATAATTCACCCCTCCACTTT.

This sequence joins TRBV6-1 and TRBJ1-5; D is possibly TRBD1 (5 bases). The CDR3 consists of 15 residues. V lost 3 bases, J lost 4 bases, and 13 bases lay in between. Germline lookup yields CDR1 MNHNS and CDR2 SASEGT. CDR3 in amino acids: CASSDRQKVNQPQHF. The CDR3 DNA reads TGTGCCAGCAGTGACAGACAGAAAGTAAATCAGCCCCAGCATTTT.

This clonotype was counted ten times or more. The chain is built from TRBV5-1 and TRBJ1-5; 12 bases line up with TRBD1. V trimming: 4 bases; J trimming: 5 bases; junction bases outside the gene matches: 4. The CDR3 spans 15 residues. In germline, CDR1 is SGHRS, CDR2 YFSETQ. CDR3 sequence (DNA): TGCGCCAGCAGCCTAGGGACAGGGGGCGATCAGCCCCAGCATTTT. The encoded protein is CASSLGTGGDQPQHF.

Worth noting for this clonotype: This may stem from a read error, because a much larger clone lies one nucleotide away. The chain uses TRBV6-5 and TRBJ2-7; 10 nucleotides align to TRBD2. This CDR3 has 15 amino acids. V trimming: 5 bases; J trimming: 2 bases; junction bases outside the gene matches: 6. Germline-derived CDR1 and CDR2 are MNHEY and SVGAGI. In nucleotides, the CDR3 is TGTGCCAGCAGTCCTAGCGGGAGAGGCCCCTACGAGCAGTACTTC. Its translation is CASSPSGRGPYEQYF.

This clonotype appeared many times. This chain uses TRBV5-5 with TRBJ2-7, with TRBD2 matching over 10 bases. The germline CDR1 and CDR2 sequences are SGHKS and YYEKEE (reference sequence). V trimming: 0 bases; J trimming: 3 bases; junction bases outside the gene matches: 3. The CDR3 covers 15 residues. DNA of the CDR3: TGTGCCAGCAGCTTGGAGACTAGCGGGCTCTACGAGCAGTACTTC. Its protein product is CASSLETSGLYEQYF.

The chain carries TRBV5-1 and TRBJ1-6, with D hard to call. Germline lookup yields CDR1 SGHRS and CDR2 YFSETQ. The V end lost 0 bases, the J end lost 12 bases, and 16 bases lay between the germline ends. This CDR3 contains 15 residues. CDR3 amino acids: CASSLAGALLQPLHF. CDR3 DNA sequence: TGCGCCAGCAGCTTGGCGGGAGCCCTCTTGCAACCCCTCCACTTT.

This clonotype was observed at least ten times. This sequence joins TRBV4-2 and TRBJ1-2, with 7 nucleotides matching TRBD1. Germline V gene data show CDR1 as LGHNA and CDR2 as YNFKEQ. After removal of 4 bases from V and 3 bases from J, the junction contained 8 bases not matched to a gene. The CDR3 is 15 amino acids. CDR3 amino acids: CASSLTGVTDYGYTF. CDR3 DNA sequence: TGTGCCAGCAGCCTTACAGGGGTTACTGACTATGGCTACACCTTC.